The 8 T cell receptor beta chains in this list originate from one sample, sequenced in a study of T cell clonality in common variable immunodeficiency. Some clones are missing from TCRdb's copy, which holds only in-frame ones; the method was immunoSEQ multiplex PCR. The profile covers tens of thousands of clones, none occurring a single time. Sequencing used peripheral blood mononuclear cells. The origin of the receptors is a person between 18 and 75 years old in good health.

In this sample, this clone turned up many times. Read data end 3 residues before the CDR3 end; the end is taken from the germline J gene. The chain combines TRBV30 with TRBJ2-1; D gene unclear. The CDR3 totals 13 residues. The V and J ends lost 1 base and 0 bases respectively, with 4 bases between them. Germline loops: CDR1 GTSNPN, CDR2 SVGIG (reference sequence). The CDR3 is CAWSELSYNEQFF. CDR3 DNA, as far as it was read: TGTGCCTGGAGTGAACTCTCCTACAATGAG.

Ten or more counts support this clone. The read halts 3 residues ahead of the CDR3 end, with the missing end drawn from the germline J gene. The chain links TRBV20-1 to TRBJ1-6, with TRBD1 matching 9 bases. V trimming: 6 bases; J trimming: 7 bases; junction bases outside the gene matches: 4. The CDR3 runs 13 residues. Per germline, CDR1 DFQATT and CDR2 SNEGSKA (reference sequence). The CDR3 DNA, read in part, is TGCAGTGCAGGACAGGGGAAAAATTCACCC. It specifies CSAGQGKNSP. From start to end, the CDR3 is CSAGQGKNSPLHF.

This clone occurred many times. The observed sequence ends 3 residues before the CDR3 terminus, with the missing tail filled in from the germline J gene. The V call is TRBV19, the J call TRBJ2-3, with 7 bases matching TRBD2. The CDR3 length is 16 residues. Germline loops: CDR1 LNHDA, CDR2 SQIVND (reference sequence). V trimming: 6 bases; J trimming: 6 bases; junction bases outside the gene matches: 15. CDR3 in amino acids: CASSSYLADLGDTQYF. The DNA read from the CDR3 is TGTGCCAGTAGCTCTTATCTAGCGGACCTAGGGGATACG.

To note about this clone: The read terminates 3 residues before the CDR3 end, so the remaining end is supplied by the germline J gene. The chain couples TRBV14 to TRBJ2-7; D may be TRBD1 (5 bases). CDR3 length equals 15 residues. Trimming cost V 4 bases and J 0 bases, with 13 bases left between them. CDR1 is SGHDN and CDR2 is FVKESK in the germline V gene. The CDR3 loop is CASSPRVGASYEQYF. CDR3 DNA, as far as it was read: TGTGCCAGCAGCCCACGGGTTGGGGCCTCCTACGAG.

This clone was seen repeatedly, ten times or more. Sequencing ends 3 residues short of the CDR3 end; the germline J gene provides the rest. The rearrangement joins TRBV7-3 to TRBJ2-2; D possibly corresponds to TRBD2 (6 bases). Trimming left V 5 bases short and J 4 bases short, with 14 bases between. The V gene's germline CDR1 is SGHTA and CDR2 FQGTGA. This CDR3 is built from 15 residues. The DNA read from the CDR3 is TGTGCCAGCAGCCGAGGACTAACCTCCACCGGGGAG. As protein: CASSRGLTSTGE. In full, the CDR3 is CASSRGLTSTGELFF. The whole variable domain, remainder taken from reference TRBV7-3 and TRBJ2-2, is GAGVSQTPSNKVTEKGKYVELRCDPISGHTALYWYRQSLGQGPEFLIYFQGTGAADDSGLPNDRFFAVRPEGSVSTLKIQRTERGDSAVYLCASSRGLTSTGELFFGEGSRLTVL.

About this clone: Read sequence stops 3 residues before the CDR3 end, and the germline J gene provides the missing end. The genes are TRBV7-2 and TRBJ2-7, with D unclear. This CDR3 is built from 11 residues. CDR1 SGHTA and CDR2 FQGNSA come from the germline V gene. V gave up 7 bases and J gave up 3 bases, with 7 bases separating them. This CDR3 reads CASTPFYEQYF. The CDR3 DNA, read in part, is TGTGCCAGCACCCCTTTCTACGAG.

This clone was counted at least ten times. Read coverage stops 3 residues before the CDR3 terminus; the germline J gene supplies the remainder. Other DNA sequences in the same sample also yield this CDR3. The chain employs TRBV27 and TRBJ2-1; D ambiguous. V shed 3 bases and J shed 3 bases, with 6 bases lying between them. CDR1 and CDR2 from the germline V gene are MNHEY and SMNVEV (reference sequence). The CDR3 contains 13 residues. CDR3 loop: CASSFSSYNEQFF. CDR3 DNA, as far as it was read: TGTGCCAGCAGTTTTTCCAGCTACAATGAG.

This clone was counted many times. The read finishes 3 residues shy of the CDR3 end, and the germline J gene is used to complete it. The rearrangement joins TRBV5-1 to TRBJ2-3; D unresolved. CDR1 and CDR2 from the germline V gene are SGHRS and YFSETQ. Trimming stripped 0 bases from V and 2 bases from J, with 10 bases between. The CDR3 extends over 15 amino acids. The covered CDR3 bases are TGCGCCAGCAGCTTGGCCGCGCCTAACACAGATACG. Translated, it gives CASSLAAPNTDT. The whole CDR3 protein reads CASSLAAPNTDTQYF.